This T cell receptor (beta chain) came from a study of T cell repertoires in cytomegalovirus infection. Findings and limits, study-wide: The ex vivo response was dominated by HLA-C-restricted CMV-specific TCR beta clonotypes.

This clonotype was detected only a few times. Its antigen is currently unknown. V dropped 6 bases and J dropped 4; count of bases not matched to a gene: 4. The CDR3 spans 13 residues. The germline gives CDR1 ENHRY, CDR2 SYGVKD. MiXCR, applied by TCRdb to the reads, yields one record per CDR3 protein. The table lists 300,000 or so distinct CDR3 sequences, around 25% of them singletons. The J gene is TRBJ2-5, the V gene TRBV10-3; 8 bases are a match to TRBD1. The sequences come from cultured PBMCs, collected from culture after CMV antigen stimulation. The origin of this receptor is a human donor in good health (CMV status not recorded). Some clones in this sample may be carry-over from other donors' samples. CDR3 in DNA: TGTGCCATCAGCTTACAGGGGGGAGAGACCCAGTACTTC. This sequence encodes CAISLQGGETQYF.